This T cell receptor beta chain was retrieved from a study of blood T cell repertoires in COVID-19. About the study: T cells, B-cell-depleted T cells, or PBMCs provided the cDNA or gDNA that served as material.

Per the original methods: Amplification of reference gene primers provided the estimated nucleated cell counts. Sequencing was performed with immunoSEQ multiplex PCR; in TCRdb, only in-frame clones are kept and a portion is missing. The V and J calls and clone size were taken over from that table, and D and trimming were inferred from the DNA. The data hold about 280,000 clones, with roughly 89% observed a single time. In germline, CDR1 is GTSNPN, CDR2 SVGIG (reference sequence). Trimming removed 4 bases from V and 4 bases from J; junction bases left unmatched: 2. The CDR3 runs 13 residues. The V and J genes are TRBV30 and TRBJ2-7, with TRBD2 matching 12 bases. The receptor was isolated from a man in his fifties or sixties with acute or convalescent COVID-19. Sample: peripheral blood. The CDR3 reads CAWKTSGGYEQYF. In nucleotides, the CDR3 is TGTGCCTGGAAAACTAGCGGGGGGTACGAGCAGTACTTC.